This T cell receptor beta chain is from a study of post-analysis software for immune sequencing data. This CDR3 has 15 residues. After removal of 6 bases from V and 1 base from J, the junction contained 5 bases not matched to a gene. Germline loops: CDR1 MNHNS, CDR2 SASEGT. Study-level results: Roughly five TRBV segments occurring more often in patients than controls included TRBV5-6, TRBV5-1 and TRBV20-1.

Unique molecular identifiers featured in each of the TCR beta cDNA libraries. TCRdb reprocessed the PCR reads via MiXCR and lists one record per CDR3 protein. Among hundreds of thousands of distinct CDR3 sequences, about 32% were seen once, and the ten largest hold approximately 0.6%. This clonotype has just a few counts. Its antigen is currently unknown. The sequenced sample was blood. The chain carries TRBV6-1 and TRBJ2-3; 9 positions agree with TRBD1. The sequence derives from a girl aged 10 to 17 with multiple sclerosis. CDR3: CASSADRGRTDTQYF. CDR3 coding DNA: TGTGCCAGCAGCGCGGACAGGGGTCGCACAGATACGCAGTATTTT.